The TCR beta chain under discussion was sequenced for a study of blood T cell repertoires in COVID-19. Sequencing was performed with immunoSEQ multiplex PCR; in TCRdb, only in-frame clones are kept and a portion is missing. The sample contains 300,000 to 350,000 clones, 80% to 95% of which appear only once. The ends lost 3 bases at V and 2 bases at J; junction bases unmatched: 5. This CDR3 is built from 15 residues. Germline values: CDR1 SGHKS, CDR2 YYEKEE (reference sequence). The sequence was collected from a woman younger than 45 with COVID-19, enrolled during active disease. This chain joins TRBV5-5 and TRBJ2-1; 7 bases are shared with TRBD2. Sequencing used peripheral blood. CDR3 coding DNA: TGTGCCAGCAGCTGGAGGGACTACACCTACAATGAGCAGTTCTTC. It encodes CASSWRDYTYNEQFF.